Below, 7 T cell receptor beta chains from the same sample are listed, as sequenced in a study of T cells in Graves' hyperthyroidism and ophthalmopathy. Amplified TCR beta CDR3 regions came from RNA transcripts. HTBI primers were employed in a first-round RT-PCR of the TCR CDR3. TCRdb reprocessed the multiplex PCR reads via MiXCR and lists one record per CDR3 protein. The data contain approximately 510,000 distinct CDR3 sequences, less than 25% of them singletons. Sequencing input: blood. These receptors were taken from a man between 18 and 35 years old with Graves' hyperthyroidism.

This clonotype was observed many times. V gene TRBV6-2 or TRBV6-3 combines with J gene TRBJ1-5; 7 bases are a match to TRBD1. Germline loops: CDR1 MNHEY, CDR2 SVGEGT. There are 16 residues in the CDR3. J gave up 3 bases and V 4 bases, and 9 bases lay outside the gene matches. This CDR3 reads CASSFTTQGPNQPQHF. The CDR3 DNA reads as TGTGCCAGCAGTTTTACAACACAGGGGCCCAATCAGCCCCAGCATTTT.

This clonotype was picked up many times. V and J are TRBV6-1 and TRBJ1-1, with a weak D call TRBD1 (6 bases). CDR3 size: 15 residues. The germline CDR1 and CDR2 sequences are MNHNS and SASEGT. The V end was cut by 7 bases, the J end by 5 bases, with 20 bases between. In DNA form, the CDR3 reads TGTGCCAGCACCCCGGGGGGGGCGGGGGGGACTGAAGCTTTCTTT. Translated, it gives CASTPGGAGGTEAFF.

This clonotype showed up just a few times. This chain's CDR3 is CSASPIPGGASNQPQHF. DNA of the CDR3: TGCAGTGCTAGTCCGATCCCAGGGGGCGCGAGCAATCAGCCCCAGCATTTT. The chain carries TRBV20-1 and TRBJ1-5; TRBD1 agrees at 8 bases. This CDR3 has 17 amino acids. The J segment lost 1 base and the V segment lost 3 bases, leaving 11 bases of the junction unmatched. In germline, CDR1 is DFQATT, CDR2 SNEGSKA (reference sequence).

This clonotype showed up just a few times. The chain uses TRBV2 and TRBJ1-1, with D hard to call. The CDR3 covers 12 residues. Between the trimmed V and J ends, which lost 6 bases and 12 bases, there was a span of 17 bases. Germline CDR1 reads SNHLY; CDR2 reads FYNNEI. CDR3 in DNA: TGTGCCAGCAGGAAAGGGCTCTTAAACCCTTTCTTT. It is translated as CASRKGLLNPFF.

The rearrangement links TRBV6-2 or TRBV6-3 to TRBJ2-2; D unresolved. The CDR3 has 17 amino acids. Deletions cut 3 bases from V and 0 bases from J, with 14 bases between. Germline values: CDR1 MNHEY, CDR2 SVGEGT. As DNA, the CDR3 is TGTGCCAGCAGTTATACCTTAATACACGCGAACACCGGGGAGCTGTTTTTT. It specifies CASSYTLIHANTGELFF.

This clonotype was seen many times. This chain connects TRBV6-5 to TRBJ2-5; 9 bases fit TRBD2. Trimming at V came to 7 bases and at J to 0 bases, leaving 6 bases not matched to a gene. CDR1 MNHEY and CDR2 SVGAGI come from the germline V gene. This CDR3 region has 15 residues. CDR3 in DNA: TGTGCCAGCACCGTACTAGCGGGCAACCAAGAGACCCAGTACTTC. Translating gives CASTVLAGNQETQYF.

The chain combines TRBV6-2 or TRBV6-3 with TRBJ1-1, with D unclear. The CDR3 spans 14 residues. Germline assignment: CDR1 MNHEY and CDR2 SVGEGT. V was trimmed by 2 bases and J by 3 bases, leaving 10 bases between them. CDR3 sequence: CASSYNGEDTEAFF. As DNA, the CDR3 is TGTGCCAGCAGTTACAACGGGGAGGACACTGAAGCTTTCTTT.